What follows is one TCR beta chain and its context. Participants had their cohort set by participant-reported clinical history. The source of the sample is a study of blood T cell repertoires in COVID-19. Some clones are missing from TCRdb's copy, which holds only in-frame ones; the method was immunoSEQ multiplex PCR. This sample carries about 400,000 clones, about 90% of them seen once, and the ten largest clones take less than 2%. The source material was PBMCs or T cells enriched from blood (not recorded which). The sequence came from a woman in her twenties or thirties who had recovered from COVID-19.

CDR3 in DNA: TGTGCCTGGAGACCTCGACAGGGTACTGAAGCTTTCTTT. It encodes CAWRPRQGTEAFF. The chain combines TRBV30 with TRBJ1-1, with 7 positions matching TRBD1. CDR3 size: 13 residues. Germline CDR1 GTSNPN, CDR2 SVGIG (reference sequence). Trimming at V came to 3 bases and at J to 5 bases, leaving 6 bases not matched to a gene.